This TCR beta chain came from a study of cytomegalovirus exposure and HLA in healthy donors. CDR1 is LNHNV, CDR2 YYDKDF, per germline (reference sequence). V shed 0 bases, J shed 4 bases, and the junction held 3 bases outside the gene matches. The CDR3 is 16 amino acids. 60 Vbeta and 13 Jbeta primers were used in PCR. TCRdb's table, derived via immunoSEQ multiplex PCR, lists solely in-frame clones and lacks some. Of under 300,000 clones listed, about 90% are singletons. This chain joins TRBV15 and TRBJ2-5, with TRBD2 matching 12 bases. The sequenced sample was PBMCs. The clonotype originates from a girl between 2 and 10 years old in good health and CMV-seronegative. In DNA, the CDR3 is TGTGCCACCAGCAGAGATCTAGCGGGAGGGCCAGAGACCCAGTACTTC. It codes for CATSRDLAGGPETQYF.